The clone carrying this TCR beta chain is a singleton in its sample. The data were obtained in a study of blood T cell repertoires in COVID-19. Whole-study context: Samples taken during acute and convalescent COVID-19 were collected in the United States, Italy and Spain. Sources were T cells, B-cell-depleted T cells, or PBMCs; the material itself was cDNA or gDNA.

As originally analysed: The authors estimated nucleated cell counts from reference gene primer amplification. The table came from immunoSEQ multiplex PCR; TCRdb's copy has only in-frame clones and leaves some out. V, J and clone size derive from that table, while D and trimming were established from the DNA sequence. The data contain about 34,000 clones, around 90% of them seen just once; the ten biggest clones take up about 13%. The V gene lost 5 bases and the J gene lost 0 bases, with 11 bases spanning the gap. Germline assignment: CDR1 SGHAT and CDR2 FQNNGV. The CDR3 is 15 residues long. Material for sequencing was peripheral blood. The chain has TRBV11-2 and TRBJ1-3, with D maybe TRBD1 (5 bases). The origin of this receptor is a man aged 70-80 years with active COVID-19. CDR3 DNA: TGTGCCAGCAGCCCAAGGGACTTCTCTGGAAACACCATATATTTT. Residues: CASSPRDFSGNTIYF. The complete variable domain, with remaining parts taken from reference TRBV11-2 and TRBJ1-3, reads EAGVAQSPRYKIIEKRQSVAFWCNPISGHATLYWYQQILGQGPKLLIQFQNNGVVDDSQLPKDRFSAERLKGVDSTLKIQPAKLEDSAVYLCASSPRDFSGNTIYFGEGSWLTVV.